This T cell receptor beta chain comes out of a study of blood T cell repertoires in COVID-19. Clones were read by immunoSEQ multiplex PCR, and TCRdb kept only the in-frame ones, dropping some. The table has some 300,000 clones, 75% to 90% seen once. The clonotype was recovered from a woman between 40 and 55 years old who had recovered from COVID-19. The sequenced sample consisted of PBMCs or T cells enriched from blood (not recorded which).

As DNA, the CDR3 is TGTGCCAGCAGTTACGCCAGTTACTCCTATAATTCACCCCTCCACTTT. Translated, it gives CASSYASYSYNSPLHF. V gene TRBV6-2 or TRBV6-3 combines with J gene TRBJ1-6; D remains unclear. Germline V lookup: CDR1 MNHEY, CDR2 SVGEGT. The CDR3 is 16 residues long. The V end lost 2 bases, the J end lost 0 bases, and 8 bases lay between the germline ends.